A selection of T cell receptor beta chains follows, all from one sample in a study of siplizumab effects on memory and regulatory T cells. TCRdb keeps only in-frame clones here, not all; method: immunoSEQ multiplex PCR. The table records more than 85,000 clones, 92% of them present only once. The source material was Tregs sorted from blood. The receptors stem from a human donor in good health. CDR3s include the opening cysteine and the closing phenylalanine or tryptophan. A D gene is named only where the DNA matches it firmly. Some rows have no size entry. The others give once, few or many, or a class for an expanded clone.

D	J	size	V	CDR3	DNA
.	TRBJ2-2	.	TRBV6-5	CATTLVNTGELFF	TGTGCCACCACACTAGTAAACACCGGGGAGCTGTTTTTT
.	TRBJ2-1	.	TRBV6-1	CASSVTGVPNEQFF	TGTGCCAGCAGTGTTACCGGGGTACCCAATGAGCAGTTCTTC
.	TRBJ1-1	.	TRBV29-1	CSASRNTEAFF	TGCAGTGCCTCCAGGAACACTGAAGCTTTCTTT
.	TRBJ2-7	.	TRBV7-2	CASGSGYSYEQYF	TGTGCCAGCGGGTCGGGATACTCCTACGAGCAGTACTTC
TRBD1	TRBJ1-5	.	TRBV19	CASSFSGQGRYQPQHF	TGTGCCAGTAGCTTCAGCGGACAGGGTCGATATCAGCCCCAGCATTTT
TRBD1	TRBJ1-5	.	TRBV6-6	CASRPPKSGGGQPQHF	TGTGCCAGCAGGCCCCCTAAGTCAGGGGGCGGACAGCCCCAGCATTTT
.	TRBJ1-2	.	TRBV10-1	CAFSLHRTNYGYTF	TGCGCCTTTAGTCTGCACAGGACAAACTATGGCTACACCTTC
.	TRBJ2-6	.	TRBV9	CASSLHLGSGANVLTF	TGTGCCAGCAGCCTACATCTAGGGTCTGGGGCCAACGTCCTGACTTTC
.	TRBJ1-1	.	TRBV5-5	CASSSNQITGHLNTEAFF	TGTGCCAGCAGCTCTAACCAAATAACGGGACACTTGAACACTGAAGCTTTCTTT
.	TRBJ2-1	few	TRBV19	CASSYGGTYNEQFF	TGTGCCAGTAGTTATGGGGGTACCTACAATGAGCAGTTCTTC
.	TRBJ2-3	.	TRBV2	CASSGWQADTDTQYF	TGTGCCAGCAGTGGGTGGCAGGCAGACACAGATACGCAGTATTTT
.	TRBJ1-2	.	TRBV5-8	CASRPRGGGYTF	TGTGCCAGCAGGCCTCGCGGGGGCGGCTACACCTTC
.	TRBJ2-7	.	TRBV6-5	CASSYGTGQRGYEQYF	TGTGCCAGCAGTTACGGAACAGGGCAAAGAGGCTACGAGCAGTACTTC
.	TRBJ1-6	.	TRBV5-6	CASSFGPPPLHF	TGTGCCAGCAGCTTCGGACCACCACCCCTCCACTTT
TRBD2	TRBJ2-7	.	TRBV5-4	CASSSAGTRSYEQYF	TGTGCCAGCAGCTCCGCCGGGACTAGGTCCTACGAGCAGTACTTC
TRBD1	TRBJ1-2	.	TRBV6-5	CASSYSSRTGKGTF	TGTGCCAGCAGTTACTCTTCAAGGACAGGGAAGGGAACCTTC
.	TRBJ2-5	.	TRBV5-1	CASSLGTALVIQETQYF	TGCGCCAGCAGCTTGGGGACAGCCTTAGTCATACAAGAGACCCAGTACTTC
TRBD1	TRBJ1-2	.	TRBV15	CATATGVGNYGYTF	TGTGCCACTGCGACAGGGGTCGGTAACTATGGCTACACCTTC
.	TRBJ2-6	.	TRBV28	CASSQYSGANVLTF	TGTGCCAGCAGCCAATACTCTGGGGCCAACGTCCTGACTTTC
.	TRBJ1-3	.	TRBV11-2	CASSLNTEGNTIYF	TGTGCCAGCAGCTTGAATACCGAGGGGAACACCATATATTTT